These T cell receptor beta chains were read from a single sample in a study of T-cell reconstitution after alpha-beta-depleted transplantation in children. TCRdb recomputed calls from the PCR reads with MiXCR, one row per CDR3 protein. The table lists approximately 980,000 distinct CDR3 sequences, less than 30% of them singletons. Sequenced material: PBMCs, mostly from graft donor cells, taken 360 days after TCRalphabeta/CD19-depleted stem cell transplant. The origin of the receptors is a boy under two years old who had a stem cell transplant for SCID, so the T cells may come from the graft donor. Both conserved end residues are part of each CDR3. The order of the fields is D gene, V gene, J gene, clone size, CDR3 DNA, CDR3 protein. D genes are given only for firm matches. For some rows the clone size is stated as once, few or many, or as a class when expanded; others skip it.

>-|TRBV5-5|TRBJ1-1|few
TGTGCCAGCATCACACGGGGGGCGGTGAACACTGAAGCTTTCTTT
CASITRGAVNTEAFF
>TRBD1|TRBV12-3/TRBV12-4|TRBJ2-7|-
TGTGCCAGCAGCCCAGAGACAGGGAATCACTACGAGCAGTACTTC
CASSPETGNHYEQYF
>TRBD1|TRBV5-1|TRBJ2-1|-
TGCGCCAGCAGCTTGGCCGGGACAGGGCGCAATGAGCAGTTCTTC
CASSLAGTGRNEQFF
>-|TRBV4-1|TRBJ2-2|few
TGCGCCAGCAGCCAAGATAACCGGGGGCTCGGGGAGCTGTTTTTT
CASSQDNRGLGELFF
>-|TRBV28|TRBJ2-7|-
TGTGCCAGCAGTTTTTCGTGGGCAGAGATCCCAAGGAGCTCCTACGAGCAGTACTTC
CASSFSWAEIPRSSYEQYF
>-|TRBV12-3/TRBV12-4|TRBJ1-1|-
TGTGCCAGCACCCGACACAGATCGGGAACTGAAGCTTTCTTT
CASTRHRSGTEAFF
>-|TRBV12-3/TRBV12-4|TRBJ1-3|-
TGTGCCAGCAGTCTACAGGGCCTGCCTGGAAACACCATATATTTT
CASSLQGLPGNTIYF
>-|TRBV2|TRBJ2-1|-
TGTGCCAGCAGACGTTACGACCAAGGCAATGAGCAGTTCTTC
CASRRYDQGNEQFF
>-|TRBV28|TRBJ2-7|-
TGTGCCAGCAGTTTCAACGGGGCCAATGGGCAGTACTTC
CASSFNGANGQYF
>-|TRBV4-3|TRBJ1-1|-
TGCGCCAGCAGCCAAGAGGCCGGGCTTGAAGCTTTCTTT
CASSQEAGLEAFF
>-|TRBV12-3/TRBV12-4|TRBJ2-3|-
TGTGCCAGCAGTTTGAGGGGAAGCCCCCTCACAGATACGCAGTATTTT
CASSLRGSPLTDTQYF
>-|TRBV4-1|TRBJ2-7|-
TGCGCCAGCAGCCCCGAACGGGACATTCTCTCCTACGAGCAGTACTTC
CASSPERDILSYEQYF
>-|TRBV9|TRBJ2-5|many
TGTGCCAGCAGCGCGCACAGGGAAGAGACCCAGTACTTC
CASSAHREETQYF
>-|TRBV5-1|TRBJ2-1|few
TGCGCCAGCAGCTTGGATGCGGGATCCTACAATGAGCAGTTCTTC
CASSLDAGSYNEQFF
>-|TRBV20-1|TRBJ1-2|few
TGCAGTGCTGCGGGACTGAGGAACTATGGCTACACCTTC
CSAAGLRNYGYTF
>-|TRBV12-3/TRBV12-4|TRBJ1-6|-
TGTGCCAGCAGGACGGATTCCGATTCACCCCTCCACTTT
CASRTDSDSPLHF
>-|TRBV6-2/TRBV6-3|TRBJ1-5|-
TGTGCCAGCAGTCCCATGGGGGAGTGGCAGCCCCAGCATTTT
CASSPMGEWQPQHF
>-|TRBV7-9|TRBJ1-2|few
TGTGCCAGCAGCCGGGATGGTACTAACTATGGCTACACCTTC
CASSRDGTNYGYTF
>-|TRBV18|TRBJ1-1|few
TGTGCCAGCTCACCATGGGCCGGTATGAGCACTGAAGCTTTCTTT
CASSPWAGMSTEAFF
>-|TRBV12-3/TRBV12-4|TRBJ2-1|-
TGTGCCAGCAGTCCGGAGGTACATGAGCAGTTCTTC
CASSPEVHEQFF
>-|TRBV5-5|TRBJ2-4|-
TGTGCCAGCAGCTTGGCAGCAGGGGCGGGAAGCATTCAGTACTTC
CASSLAAGAGSIQYF
>-|TRBV12-3/TRBV12-4|TRBJ2-3|few
TGTGCCAGCAGTTTATCGGGCCCAGATACGCAGTATTTT
CASSLSGPDTQYF
>TRBD1|TRBV5-1|TRBJ2-4|-
TGCGCCAGCAGCTTGGGCAGGGGGCCTCCAAACATTCAGTACTTC
CASSLGRGPPNIQYF
>-|TRBV5-6|TRBJ2-7|-
TGTGCCAGCAGCTTGCCGCTAGGGGATCCCTACGAGCAGTACTTC
CASSLPLGDPYEQYF
>-|TRBV6-1|TRBJ2-4|few
TGTGCCAGCAGTGAAGCCTCTGGAAGAAGGGCCAAAAACATTCAGTACTTC
CASSEASGRRAKNIQYF
>-|TRBV18|TRBJ1-5|-
TGTGCCAGCTCACCCAGTACAGGGATACGGGTTCAGCCCCAGCATTTT
CASSPSTGIRVQPQHF
>-|TRBV24-1|TRBJ2-2|-
TGTGCCACCGGGACACCGAACACCGGGGAGCTGTTTTTT
CATGTPNTGELFF
>-|TRBV5-5|TRBJ2-1|-
TGTGCCAGCAGCTTGAGTTCAAACAGGGCGAATGAGCAGTTCTTC
CASSLSSNRANEQFF
>-|TRBV4-1|TRBJ2-3|few
TGCGCCAGCAGCCAAGAAGGGGCCTTTCGGGCCACAGATACGCAGTATTTT
CASSQEGAFRATDTQYF
>-|TRBV7-3|TRBJ1-1|-
TGTGCCAGCTCCAACGGGGGTAACACTGAAGCTTTCTTT
CASSNGGNTEAFF
>TRBD1|TRBV24-1|TRBJ2-6|-
TGTGCCACCAGTCCCGACAGGGGAGTCACTGGGGCCAACGTCCTGACTTTC
CATSPDRGVTGANVLTF
>-|TRBV12-3/TRBV12-4|TRBJ2-5|-
TGTGCCAGCAGTTTAATGGGCTTTGGACAAGAGACCCAGTACTTC
CASSLMGFGQETQYF
>-|TRBV2|TRBJ2-7|-
TGTGCCAGCAGTGAAGATTACGGTCTCTACGAGCAGTACTTC
CASSEDYGLYEQYF
>-|TRBV19|TRBJ1-1|-
TGTGCCAGTAGTATAGCTTCTTACAGGATCACTGAAGCTTTCTTT
CASSIASYRITEAFF
>TRBD2|TRBV28|TRBJ2-1|few
TGTGCCAGCAGGACTAGCGGGGGGCCCATATCCTACAATGAGCAGTTCTTC
CASRTSGGPISYNEQFF
>TRBD2|TRBV4-2|TRBJ2-1|-
TGTGCCAGCAGCCAATTTCTAGCGGGGGGGCGGTTTCTTGAGCAGTTCTTC
CASSQFLAGGRFLEQFF
>TRBD2|TRBV7-2|TRBJ2-7|-
TGTGCCAGCAGCTTACGCCTAGCGGGGGGAGAGCAGTACTTC
CASSLRLAGGEQYF
>-|TRBV12-3/TRBV12-4|TRBJ2-3|few
TGTGCCAGCAGTTTACGGGGACCAGCGCAGGGGCTAACAGATACGCAGTATTTT
CASSLRGPAQGLTDTQYF